One sample yielded the 18 T cell receptor beta chains listed below, sequenced in a study of T cell clones after liver transplantation. The data were produced by immunoSEQ multiplex PCR, yet TCRdb's version contains in-frame clones alone and is incomplete. The table lists tens of thousands of clones, roughly 80% of them singletons. Material: CD4+ T cells from blood, obtained at the 22-month timepoint. All receptors derive from a human patient who received a liver transplant. The graft donor may be the source of some T cells.

The V and J genes are TRBV4-3 and TRBJ1-2; D may be TRBD1 (5 bases). This CDR3 is 15 amino acids long. The ends were cut back, 0 bases at V and 5 bases at J, with 13 bases in the middle. Germline V gene lookup returns CDR1 LGHNA and CDR2 YSLEER. The CDR3 region is CASSQEGPGDYGYTF. In DNA, the CDR3 is TGCGCCAGCAGCCAAGAGGGGCCCGGGGATTATGGCTACACCTTC.

A few counts support this clone. The V call is TRBV28, the J call TRBJ2-7, with D tentatively TRBD2 (6 bases). Between the trimmed V and J ends, which lost 6 bases and 0 bases, there was a span of 24 bases. Germline lookup yields CDR1 MDHEN and CDR2 SYDVKM. This CDR3 spans 18 amino acids. The CDR3 sequence is CASSPPYRRGGISYEQYF. CDR3 coding DNA: TGTGCCAGCAGCCCACCTTATCGAAGGGGCGGGATCTCCTACGAGCAGTACTTC.

This clone was recorded once. The chain recombines TRBV19 with TRBJ2-5; D possibly corresponds to TRBD1 (5 bases). From germline, CDR1 is LNHDA and CDR2 SQIVND (reference sequence). CDR3 length: 13 amino acids. Trimming took 10 bases from V and 5 from J, leaving 17 bases between them. CDR3 sequence: CATADRKGETQYF. The CDR3 coding sequence is TGTGCCACCGCGGACCGCAAGGGGGAGACCCAGTACTTC.

This chain's CDR3 is CASSPRGRSGSQYF. The CDR3 region has the DNA TGTGCCAGCAGTCCGCGGGGACGCTCAGGGTCGCAGTATTTT. The chain joins TRBV27 to TRBJ2-3; tentative D call: TRBD2 (6 bases). CDR1 is MNHEY and CDR2 is SMNVEV in the germline V gene (reference sequence). The V end was cut by 5 bases, the J end by 10 bases, with 19 bases between. The CDR3 consists of 14 residues.

This clone was seen only once. The gene calls are TRBV19 and TRBJ2-7, with D perhaps TRBD2 (6 bases). The germline V and J ends were trimmed by 6 bases and 6 bases, with 12 bases remaining between them. The CDR3 contains 12 residues. Germline CDR1 is LNHDA and CDR2 is SQIVND (reference sequence). As DNA, the CDR3 is TGTGCCAGTAGGAAGCAGGGAGGCGAGCAGTACTTC. It codes for CASRKQGGEQYF.

This chain uses TRBV15 with TRBJ2-5; D is undetermined. With 1 base removed from V and 4 bases from J, the gap between germline ends came to 13 bases. Germline V lookup: CDR1 LNHNV, CDR2 YYDKDF (reference sequence). The CDR3 is 15 amino acids. In nucleotides, the CDR3 is TGTGCCACCAGCAGAGGATCCGGAGAGACAGAGACCCAGTACTTC. This sequence encodes CATSRGSGETETQYF.

The chain uses TRBV7-2 and TRBJ1-6, with 9 bases lining up with TRBD1. V lost 10 bases and J lost 5; bases outside the gene matches: 9. Germline-derived CDR1 and CDR2 are SGHTA and FQGNSA. The CDR3 sequence is 15 residues long. The CDR3 loop is CATNNRGLDNSPLHF. Written as DNA, the CDR3 is TGTGCCACTAATAACAGGGGGCTAGATAATTCACCCCTCCACTTT. Full variable domain (missing parts from reference TRBV7-2 and TRBJ1-6): GAGVSQSPSNKVTEKGKDVELRCDPISGHTALYWYRQSLGQGLEFLIYFQGNSAPDKSGLPSDRFSAERTGGSVSTLTIQRTQQEDSAVYLCATNNRGLDNSPLHFGNGTRLTVT.

This chain uses TRBV7-2 with TRBJ2-3; possibly TRBD1 for D (5 bases). Trimming stripped 1 base from V and 4 bases from J, with 15 bases between. CDR1 and CDR2 from the germline V gene are SGHTA and FQGNSA. The CDR3 has 16 residues. The CDR3 protein is CASSLGGRGTADTQYF. The DNA for the CDR3 is TGTGCCAGCAGCTTAGGTGGTAGGGGAACCGCAGATACGCAGTATTTT.

V usage is TRBV7-2 and J usage is TRBJ2-5; D is unresolved. Germline V gene sequence: CDR1 SGHTA, CDR2 FQGNSA. The CDR3 has 14 residues. The V end was cut by 7 bases, the J end by 5 bases, with 17 bases between. The CDR3 bases are TGTGCCAGCACCATTAACTGGAGCTCGGAGACCCAGTACTTC. Its protein product is CASTINWSSETQYF.

CDR3: CASSEASRTGYEQYF. In DNA, the CDR3 is TGTGCCAGCAGTGAAGCGAGCAGGACAGGCTACGAGCAGTACTTC. V usage is TRBV6-1 and J usage is TRBJ2-7; 7 bases map to TRBD1. CDR1 is MNHNS and CDR2 is SASEGT in the germline V gene. The CDR3 spans 15 residues. V trimming: 0 bases; J trimming: 3 bases; junction bases outside the gene matches: 5.

The chain couples TRBV6-6 to TRBJ1-5; possible D gene TRBD1, 5 bases. This CDR3 has 14 amino acids. Trimming shortened V by 7 bases and J by 0 bases, and 10 bases separated the two germline ends. Germline V gene data show CDR1 as MNHNY and CDR2 as SVGAGI (reference sequence). The DNA of the CDR3 is TGTGCCAGCACCAGGGAAAGTAGCAATCAGCCCCAGCATTTT. It encodes CASTRESSNQPQHF.

The V call is TRBV7-3, the J call TRBJ1-1, with D unclear. V shed 0 bases and J shed 8 bases, with 16 bases lying between them. The germline gives CDR1 SGHTA, CDR2 FQGTGA. The length of the CDR3 is 15 residues. The CDR3 spells CASSLTPSGGSEAFF. The CDR3, as DNA: TGTGCCAGCAGCTTAACCCCTTCGGGAGGATCGGAAGCTTTCTTT.

The genes are TRBV18 and TRBJ2-3; 9 positions agree with TRBD2. The ends lost 3 bases at V and 0 bases at J; junction bases unmatched: 10. CDR3 size: 18 residues. Germline loops: CDR1 KGHSH, CDR2 LQKENI. The CDR3 reads CASSPSGSGSASTDTQYF. In DNA form, the CDR3 reads TGTGCCAGCTCACCGAGTGGTAGCGGGAGCGCTAGCACAGATACGCAGTATTTT.

CDR3 protein: CASSSGSGAANTGELFF. The CDR3, as DNA: TGTGCCAGCAGCTCGGGGTCAGGGGCTGCGAACACCGGGGAGCTGTTTTTT. V is TRBV7-9 and J is TRBJ2-2; D might be TRBD1 (6 bases). This CDR3 spans 17 amino acids. V was shortened by 4 bases and J by 0 bases, with 15 bases between the two germline ends. CDR1 is SEHNR, CDR2 FQNEAQ, per germline (reference sequence).

V is TRBV4-3 and J is TRBJ2-7, with 8 bases fitting TRBD2. V shed 4 bases, J shed 0 bases, and the junction held 2 bases outside the gene matches. The CDR3 is 14 amino acids. Germline V gene lookup returns CDR1 LGHNA and CDR2 YSLEER. The CDR3 DNA reads as TGCGCCAGCAGCCCCGGGGGGGGCTCCTACGAGCAGTACTTC. Encoded protein: CASSPGGGSYEQYF.

The CDR3 DNA follows: TGTGCCAGCAGCTTCCCAGGGGTGGTTAACTATGGCTACACCTTC. This encodes CASSFPGVVNYGYTF. This chain links TRBV5-8 with TRBJ1-2; D is perhaps TRBD1 (6 bases). V lost 2 bases and J lost 1, with 12 bases in between. Per the germline V gene, CDR1 is SGHTS and CDR2 is YDEGEE. The CDR3 runs 15 residues.

V gene TRBV7-9 combines with J gene TRBJ2-7; 9 bases line up with TRBD1. The CDR3 spans 14 residues. Germline-derived CDR1 and CDR2 are SEHNR and FQNEAQ (reference sequence). V lost 5 bases, J lost 3 bases, and 5 bases stayed unmatched. The CDR3 coding sequence is TGTGCCAGCAGCGCGGGGACAGGGTTCTACGAGCAGTACTTC. Amino acid sequence: CASSAGTGFYEQYF.

The rearrangement links TRBV6-5 to TRBJ1-1; TRBD1 matches at 7 bases. The CDR3 has 15 amino acids. The trim removed 9 bases at V and 0 bases at J, leaving 10 bases unmatched. Per the germline V gene, CDR1 is MNHEY and CDR2 is SVGAGI. CDR3 region: CASYSADRMNTEAFF. Written as DNA, the CDR3 is TGTGCCAGTTACTCCGCGGACAGGATGAACACTGAAGCTTTCTTT.